Presented here are 24 T cell receptor beta chains from one specimen sequenced in a study of control samples from healthy donors and cancer patients. The assay was immunoSEQ multiplex PCR, and TCRdb's table has in-frame clones only and misses some. The sample has 90,000 or so clones, about 88% seen once. Sample: blood. The receptors were sampled from a woman aged 45-65 years in good health.

The chain employs TRBV9 and TRBJ2-3; maybe TRBD2 (6 bases). The V gene's germline CDR1 is SGDLS and CDR2 YYNGEE. V was pared by 0 bases and J by 2 bases, with 13 bases between. CDR3 size: 16 residues. The CDR3 region has the DNA TGTGCCAGCAGCGTAGAAATGGCGGGGTCCACAGATACGCAGTATTTT. Its translation: CASSVEMAGSTDTQYF.

This clone turned up a few times. V and J are TRBV5-1 and TRBJ1-5; D is unclear. CDR1 SGHRS and CDR2 YFSETQ come from the germline V gene. This CDR3 contains 14 residues. V lost 0 bases, J lost 4 bases, and 8 bases lay in between. CDR3 sequence reads: CASSLVGENQPQHF. CDR3 in DNA: TGCGCCAGCAGCTTGGTCGGGGAAAATCAGCCCCAGCATTTT.

The rearrangement uses TRBV5-6 and TRBJ1-1; no clear D. The germline gives CDR1 SGHDT, CDR2 YYEEEE. With 2 bases removed from V and 10 bases from J, the gap between germline ends came to 12 bases. This CDR3 comprises 12 residues. The CDR3 coding sequence is TGTGCCAGCAGCTTAGAGCGACGGGTAGCTTTCTTT. Protein product: CASSLERRVAFF. Filled out from reference TRBV5-6 and TRBJ1-1, the complete variable domain reads DAGVTQSPTHLIKTRGQQVTLRCSPKSGHDTVSWYQQALGQGPQFIFQYYEEEERQRGNFPDRFSGHQFPNYSSELNVNALLLGDSALYLCASSLERRVAFFGQGTRLTVV.

The chain recombines TRBV6-2 or TRBV6-3 with TRBJ2-1; D is unclear. Germline V gene data show CDR1 as MNHEY and CDR2 as SVGEGT. CDR3 size: 12 residues. Trimming pared 0 bases from V and 10 bases from J, leaving 7 bases between. The CDR3 reads CASSYSTAEQFF. The CDR3 nucleotides read TGTGCCAGCAGTTACTCGACGGCCGAGCAGTTCTTC.

The chain links TRBV3-1 (or the pseudogene TRBV3-2) to TRBJ2-1, with 8 bases identical to TRBD2. The CDR3 consists of 16 residues. Germline CDR1 reads LGHDT; CDR2 reads YNNKEL (reference sequence). V lost 0 bases to trimming and J lost 5 bases; unmatched junction nucleotides: 6. Here the CDR3 reads CASSQDSSGLHNEQFF. As DNA, the CDR3 is TGTGCCAGCAGCCAAGACTCTAGCGGGCTTCACAATGAGCAGTTCTTC.

This sequence joins TRBV7-2 and TRBJ2-1; 7 bases map to TRBD1. Germline-derived CDR1 and CDR2 are SGHTA and FQGNSA. V lost 0 bases to trimming and J lost 4 bases; unmatched junction nucleotides: 6. This CDR3 spans 16 amino acids. The CDR3 DNA sequence: TGTGCCAGCAGCTTAGCCACCGGGACAGCTTACAATGAGCAGTTCTTC. It specifies CASSLATGTAYNEQFF.

In its sample, this clone was seen once. J is TRBJ1-4 and V is TRBV11-3; unclear D gene. Per germline, CDR1 SGHNT and CDR2 YENEEA. The V gene lost 5 bases and the J gene lost 5 bases, with 12 bases spanning the gap. The CDR3 loop spans 14 amino acids. Here the CDR3 reads CASSPLGENEKLFF. Here the CDR3 DNA reads TGTGCCAGCAGCCCTCTTGGGGAGAATGAAAAACTGTTTTTT.

This CDR3 reads CASRPTGGSGNTIYF. In nucleotides, the CDR3 is TGTGCCAGCAGACCCACAGGGGGCTCTGGAAACACCATATATTTT. The chain is built from TRBV6-5 and TRBJ1-3; 8 nucleotides align to TRBD1. CDR1 is MNHEY and CDR2 is SVGAGI in the germline V gene. V gave up 6 bases and J gave up 0 bases; unmatched junction bases: 4. The CDR3 contains 15 residues.

The chain employs TRBV27 and TRBJ1-2; a weak D match, TRBD1 (5 bases). Germline assignment: CDR1 MNHEY and CDR2 SMNVEV (reference sequence). V dropped 8 bases and J dropped 0 bases, with 16 bases sitting between them. The CDR3 contains 15 residues. CDR3 sequence reads: CASGRSGTANYGYTF. The CDR3 DNA is TGTGCCAGCGGAAGATCAGGGACGGCTAACTATGGCTACACCTTC.

This clone has only one observation. Written as DNA, the CDR3 is TGTGCCAGCAGCCCGGGACTAGCGGTGGATGAGCAGTTCTTC. Its translation is CASSPGLAVDEQFF. The chain links TRBV7-3 to TRBJ2-1; 11 bases line up with TRBD2. The J segment lost 8 bases and the V segment lost 5 bases, leaving 5 bases of the junction unmatched. This CDR3 is built from 14 residues. The germline CDR1 and CDR2 sequences are SGHTA and FQGTGA.

The sample holds one count of this clone. This chain joins TRBV7-2 and TRBJ1-2; D gene uncertain. The CDR3 has 14 amino acids. The germline gives CDR1 SGHTA, CDR2 FQGNSA. V shed 5 bases and J shed 0 bases, with 10 bases lying between them. The CDR3 here is CASSRQPANYGYTF. CDR3 DNA sequence: TGTGCCAGCAGCCGGCAGCCTGCTAACTATGGCTACACCTTC.

On this clone itself: Other DNA sequences in this sample translate to the same CDR3. The V gene is TRBV7-8, the J gene TRBJ1-1; D is perhaps TRBD1 (6 bases). The ends were cut back, 5 bases at V and 5 bases at J, with 18 bases in the middle. Germline V gene sequence: CDR1 SGHVS, CDR2 FQNEAQ. CDR3 size: 15 residues. This CDR3 reads CASSARQVEGTEAFF. The CDR3 bases are TGTGCCAGCAGCGCTCGACAGGTAGAGGGGACTGAAGCTTTCTTT.

This clone was counted once. The CDR3 nucleotides are TGCGCCAGCAGCGCCTTTAGGCGGGAGGGCGGAGAGACCCAGTACTTC. Its translation is CASSAFRREGGETQYF. This chain joins TRBV5-1 and TRBJ2-5, with 9 bases fitting TRBD2. V lost 4 bases, J lost 4 bases, and 11 bases stayed unmatched. In germline, CDR1 is SGHRS, CDR2 YFSETQ. The length of the CDR3 is 16 residues.

V is TRBV11-1 and J is TRBJ2-1; 9 bases line up with TRBD1. The trim removed 5 bases at V and 6 bases at J, leaving 5 bases unmatched. The length of the CDR3 is 14 residues. Germline CDR1 is SGHAT and CDR2 is FQDESV (reference sequence). The CDR3 region is CASSPPDRGNEQFF. Written as DNA, the CDR3 is TGTGCCAGCAGCCCGCCGGACAGGGGCAATGAGCAGTTCTTC. The entire variable domain, with the rest obtained from reference TRBV11-1 and TRBJ2-1, is as follows: EAEVAQSPRYKITEKSQAVAFWCDPISGHATLYWYRQILGQGPELLVQFQDESVVDDSQLPKDRFSAERLKGVDSTLKIQPAELGDSAMYLCASSPPDRGNEQFFGPGTRLTVL.

The V and J genes are TRBV18 and TRBJ1-2; 7 bases line up with TRBD1. V lost 2 bases to trimming and J lost 2 bases; unmatched junction nucleotides: 8. This CDR3 has 16 residues. Germline CDR1 is KGHSH and CDR2 is LQKENI. This chain's CDR3 is CASSPGTEFVNYGYTF. The CDR3 DNA reads TGTGCCAGCTCACCAGGGACAGAATTTGTAAACTATGGCTACACCTTC.

This sequence joins TRBV25-1 and TRBJ1-3, with D maybe TRBD1 (5 bases). The V end lost 1 base, the J end lost 0 bases, and 16 bases lay between the germline ends. The CDR3 runs 18 residues. CDR1 is MGHDK and CDR2 is SYGVNS in the germline V gene. In DNA, the CDR3 is TGTGCCAGCAGTGAATTTGGGTTGGGACGCATCTCTGGAAACACCATATATTTT. As protein: CASSEFGLGRISGNTIYF.

The rearrangement joins TRBV2 to TRBJ1-2; D is uncertain. Between the trimmed V and J ends, which lost 8 bases and 8 bases, there was a span of 27 bases. Germline V gene lookup returns CDR1 SNHLY and CDR2 FYNNEI. The CDR3 extends over 16 amino acids. In nucleotides, the CDR3 is TGTGCCAGCCGCCCCGGTGGGGAGACATCGGGCGAAGGCTACACCTTC. Translating it yields CASRPGGETSGEGYTF.

CDR3 region: CASSLHDPDSPLHF. DNA for the CDR3: TGCGCCAGCAGCTTACATGACCCCGATTCACCCCTCCACTTT. The chain recombines TRBV5-1 with TRBJ1-6; unclear D gene. CDR3 length: 14 residues. Germline values: CDR1 SGHRS, CDR2 YFSETQ. Trimming took 2 bases from V and 8 from J, leaving 11 bases between them.

The chain joins TRBV13 to TRBJ1-2; 8 bases match TRBD1. CDR1 is PRHDT, CDR2 FYEKMQ, per germline (reference sequence). The CDR3 consists of 14 residues. Unmatched junction bases numbered 7, after V lost 5 bases and J lost 5 bases. The CDR3 reads CASSQETGGYGYTF. CDR3 nucleotide sequence: TGTGCCAGCAGCCAAGAAACAGGGGGGTATGGCTACACCTTC.

The V call is TRBV10-3, the J call TRBJ2-2, with 7 bases lining up with TRBD2. Germline V lookup: CDR1 ENHRY, CDR2 SYGVKD. This CDR3 is built from 15 residues. With 3 bases clipped from V and 6 bases from J, the junction kept 7 bases outside the gene matches. CDR3 bases: TGTGCCATCAGTGAAAGTCAGGGAGGGGCCGGGGAGCTGTTTTTT. Translating gives CAISESQGGAGELFF.

The chain links TRBV29-1 to TRBJ2-3, with a tentative D call TRBD1 (5 bases). Trimming cost V 6 bases and J 0 bases, with 16 bases left between them. The V gene's germline CDR1 is SQVTM and CDR2 ANQGSEA. The length of the CDR3 is 15 residues. The CDR3 nucleotides read TGCAGCGTCCTCCCCAGGGTAGCCAGCACAGATACGCAGTATTTT. It translates to CSVLPRVASTDTQYF.

The rearrangement uses TRBV29-1 and TRBJ2-7; 8 bases are shared with TRBD1. The length of the CDR3 is 15 residues. The germline V gene has CDR1 SQVTM and CDR2 ANQGSEA. The junction had 8 bases not matched to a gene; V was cut back by 0 bases and J by 4 bases. CDR3 nucleotide sequence: TGCAGCGTTGAAGATCGTGACAGGGGTTGGTACGAGCAGTACTTC. As protein: CSVEDRDRGWYEQYF.

The chain has TRBV7-9 and TRBJ2-1, with D possibly TRBD2 on 5 matching bases. The CDR3 is 18 residues long. Germline assignment: CDR1 SEHNR and CDR2 FQNEAQ (reference sequence). V was cut by 5 bases and J by 7 bases, with 27 bases left in between. The CDR3 sequence: CASSKEVWWERLVNEQFF. CDR3 nucleotide sequence: TGTGCCAGCAGCAAAGAGGTTTGGTGGGAGAGGTTAGTGAATGAGCAGTTCTTC.

In its sample, this clone was seen once. The J gene is TRBJ2-1, the V gene TRBV9, with D unresolved. Germline assignment: CDR1 SGDLS and CDR2 YYNGEE. CDR3 length: 14 residues. Trimming took 4 bases from V and 3 from J, leaving 11 bases between them. The CDR3 region is CASSPEDFYNEQFF. DNA for the CDR3: TGTGCCAGCAGCCCCGAAGATTTCTACAATGAGCAGTTCTTC.